This T cell receptor (beta chain) appears in the sequencing data of a study of control samples from healthy donors and cancer patients. In this sample, this clone turned up a few times. Produced via immunoSEQ multiplex PCR; TCRdb's table is partial and in-frame only. Of about 130,000 clones in the sample, 92% were seen once. This CDR3 contains 13 residues. The V segment lost 5 bases and the J segment 4 bases; nucleotides outside the gene matches: 3. Germline-derived CDR1 and CDR2 are SGHDT and YYEEEE. The chain links TRBV5-6 to TRBJ1-5; 7 nucleotides match TRBD1. Sequencing was performed on blood. The sequence was obtained from a woman aged 45-60 years in good health. The CDR3 nucleotides are TGTGCCAGCAGTCGGGACAGAAATCAGCCCCAGCATTTT. This codes for CASSRDRNQPQHF.